A single sample is the source of the 32 T cell receptor beta chains below, sequenced in a study of blood T cell repertoires in COVID-19 (TCRdb year 2020). The library was generated by the immunoSEQ multiplex PCR assay. TCRdb retrieved this table from immuneACCESS and kept in-frame rearrangements only. Not all clones are present; in checked studies, unresolved V genes account for under half, and no reason is known for the remainder. This sample holds roughly 63,000 clones; around 91% were observed only once. Of the sample, roughly 2.7% falls within the top ten clones. The sample comprised peripheral blood. The receptor set was obtained from a man aged 45-60 years with acute or convalescent COVID-19.

This clone ranks as medium-sized (0.01 to 0.1%). The V call is TRBV7-6, the J call TRBJ2-2; 8 nucleotides align to TRBD2. This CDR3 has 15 residues. V lost 0 bases and J lost 4; bases outside the gene matches: 1. The V gene's germline CDR1 is SGHVS and CDR2 FNYEAQ. In DNA, the CDR3 is TGTGCCAGCAGCTTAGCTAGCGGGATCACCGGGGAGCTGTTTTTT. It yields the protein CASSLASGITGELFF.

V gene TRBV15 combines with J gene TRBJ1-4, with 7 bases fitting TRBD1. CDR1 LNHNV and CDR2 YYDKDF come from the germline V gene (reference sequence). The CDR3 has 14 amino acids. The V segment lost 7 bases and the J segment 8 bases; nucleotides outside the gene matches: 10. Written as DNA, the CDR3 is TGTGCCACCAACAAACAGGGGCTGGGAGAAAAACTGTTTTTT. Translating it yields CATNKQGLGEKLFF.

This chain links TRBV5-1 with TRBJ2-1; TRBD2 matches at 13 bases. Germline CDR1 reads SGHRS; CDR2 reads YFSETQ. This CDR3 comprises 16 residues. Trimming at V came to 2 bases and at J to 5 bases, leaving 4 bases not matched to a gene. CDR3 nucleotide sequence: TGCGCCAGCAGCTTAAGGACTAGCGGGAGAGACAATGAGCAGTTCTTC. Its translation: CASSLRTSGRDNEQFF.

For the CDR3, the DNA is TGTGCCAGCAGCTTGGCCGCGGGCGAGCAGTACTTC. Translation gives CASSLAAGEQYF. The chain has TRBV7-9 and TRBJ2-7, with a tentative D call TRBD2 (5 bases). This CDR3 spans 12 amino acids. Germline V gives CDR1 SEHNR, CDR2 FQNEAQ (reference sequence). V dropped 3 bases and J dropped 6 bases, with 9 bases sitting between them.

The chain carries TRBV4-2 and TRBJ2-1; 7 nucleotides agree with TRBD1. The CDR3 is 15 residues long. Trimming cost V 4 bases and J 9 bases; bases outside gene matches: 12. CDR1 and CDR2 from the germline V gene are LGHNA and YNFKEQ. In DNA form, the CDR3 reads TGTGCCAGCAGCCCAGACCCGGGACAGAGTCTTGAGCAGTTCTTC. Protein product: CASSPDPGQSLEQFF.

The V gene is TRBV9, the J gene TRBJ1-5; D not resolved. Germline CDR1 reads SGDLS; CDR2 reads YYNGEE. V lost 1 base and J lost 10, with 15 bases in between. This CDR3 region has 14 residues. The CDR3 DNA follows: TGTGCCAGCAGCGTATCTCTAGATGTCAGCCCCCAGCATTTT. Translation gives CASSVSLDVSPQHF.

The chain joins TRBV19 to TRBJ1-2; 9 nucleotides align to TRBD1. The CDR3 is 16 residues long. Germline V gene sequence: CDR1 LNHDA, CDR2 SQIVND (reference sequence). Unmatched junction bases numbered 11, after V lost 4 bases and J lost 5 bases. CDR3: CASSRGRTGDRYGYTF. For the CDR3, the DNA is TGTGCCAGTAGTAGGGGCCGGACAGGGGACCGGTATGGCTACACCTTC. Drawing the rest from reference TRBV19 and TRBJ1-2, the complete variable domain is DGGITQSPKYLFRKEGQNVTLSCEQNLNHDAMYWYRQDPGQGLRLIYYSQIVNDFQKGDIAEGYSVSREKKESFPLTVTSAQKNPTAFYLCASSRGRTGDRYGYTFGSGTRLTVV.

J is TRBJ2-7 and V is TRBV13, with 11 nucleotides matching TRBD2. V trimming: 5 bases; J trimming: 0 bases; junction bases outside the gene matches: 9. CDR1 PRHDT and CDR2 FYEKMQ come from the germline V gene (reference sequence). The CDR3 length is 17 residues. CDR3 in DNA: TGTGCCAGCAGCATGGGACTAGCGGAAGGAAGCTCCTACGAGCAGTACTTC. Translating it yields CASSMGLAEGSSYEQYF. Supplemented by reference TRBV13 and TRBJ2-7, the full variable domain reads AAGVIQSPRHLIKEKRETATLKCYPIPRHDTVYWYQQGPGQDPQFLISFYEKMQSDKGSIPDRFSAQQFSDYHSELNMSSLELGDSALYFCASSMGLAEGSSYEQYFGPGTRLTVT.

This clone was seen only once. The V gene is TRBV7-9, the J gene TRBJ2-1; the match to TRBD2 covers 9 bases. Trimming at V came to 0 bases and at J to 0 bases, leaving 0 bases not matched to a gene. The CDR3 length is 16 residues. Germline V gives CDR1 SEHNR, CDR2 FQNEAQ (reference sequence). The CDR3 region is CASSLASGSSYNEQFF. Here the CDR3 DNA reads TGTGCCAGCAGCTTAGCTAGCGGGAGCTCCTACAATGAGCAGTTCTTC. Full variable domain (outside the CDR3, taken from reference TRBV7-9 and TRBJ2-1): DTGVSQNPRHKITKRGQNVTFRCDPISEHNRLYWYRQTLGQGPEFLTYFQNEAQLEKSRLLSDRFSAERPKGSFSTLEIQRTEQGDSAMYLCASSLASGSSYNEQFFGPGTRLTVL.

The rearrangement uses TRBV6-5 and TRBJ1-1, with 8 bases fitting TRBD1. With V trimmed by 4 bases and J by 1 base, 2 bases remained unmatched. Germline loops: CDR1 MNHEY, CDR2 SVGAGI. This CDR3 contains 14 residues. CDR3 sequence: CASSSGQGNTEAFF. CDR3 nucleotide sequence: TGTGCCAGCAGTTCCGGACAGGGGAACACTGAAGCTTTCTTT.

The chain links TRBV7-3 to TRBJ2-1; D may be TRBD2 (6 bases). The CDR3 runs 15 residues. V was cut by 5 bases and J by 4 bases, with 15 bases left in between. CDR1 is SGHTA, CDR2 FQGTGA, per germline. CDR3 DNA: TGTGCCAGCAGCCGAAGCGGAGGGGATTACAATGAGCAGTTCTTC. Residues: CASSRSGGDYNEQFF. Based on the CDR3 plus reference TRBV7-3 and TRBJ2-1, the full variable domain is GAGVSQTPSNKVTEKGKYVELRCDPISGHTALYWYRQSLGQGPEFLIYFQGTGAADDSGLPNDRFFAVRPEGSVSTLKIQRTERGDSAVYLCASSRSGGDYNEQFFGPGTRLTVL.

This clone was seen more than once but under ten times. The chain is built from TRBV7-9 and TRBJ1-5; a weak D match, TRBD1 (5 bases). In germline, CDR1 is SEHNR, CDR2 FQNEAQ (reference sequence). This CDR3 region has 15 residues. Deletions cut 1 base from V and 4 bases from J, with 11 bases between. DNA for the CDR3: TGTGCCAGCAGCTTAGTAGGGGCCGCTAATCAGCCCCAGCATTTT. This gives the protein CASSLVGAANQPQHF.

The V call is TRBV28, the J call TRBJ1-1; 7 nucleotides line up with TRBD1. CDR1 is MDHEN and CDR2 is SYDVKM in the germline V gene. Germline trimming cut 9 bases from V and 1 base from J; bases unmatched to any gene: 8. The CDR3 contains 14 residues. In DNA, the CDR3 is TGTGCCAGTGGTCTAGGACAGGAGAACACTGAAGCTTTCTTT. Translating gives CASGLGQENTEAFF.

Turning to this clone: An end of the junction differs from the germline gene, which may be a read error. The chain recombines TRBV7-9 with TRBJ2-5; 9 bases match TRBD1. Germline CDR1 is SEHNR and CDR2 is FQNEAQ (reference sequence). The CDR3 loop spans 15 amino acids. CDR3 protein: CASSLGDREYETQYF. The CDR3 DNA follows: TGTGCCAGCAGTTTAGGGGACAGGGAGTATGAGACCCAGTACTTC.

The rearrangement links TRBV5-1 to TRBJ2-7; D perhaps matches TRBD2 (5 bases). Germline V gives CDR1 SGHRS, CDR2 YFSETQ. The CDR3 consists of 13 residues. V lost 4 bases to trimming and J lost 12 bases, with 20 bases between them. This CDR3 reads CASSAGPNPPSYF. The CDR3 nucleotides read TGCGCCAGCAGCGCGGGTCCAAATCCTCCGTCGTACTTC.

The rearrangement joins TRBV5-1 to TRBJ1-6; 8 bases agree with TRBD1. Germline CDR1 SGHRS, CDR2 YFSETQ. With 1 base clipped from V and 6 bases from J, the junction kept 3 bases outside the gene matches. CDR3 length: 15 amino acids. The CDR3 DNA sequence: TGCGCCAGCAGCTTGTCAGGACAGGGTAATTCACCCCTCCACTTT. As protein: CASSLSGQGNSPLHF.

V gene TRBV6-6 combines with J gene TRBJ2-7; no reliable D call. CDR1 is MNHNY, CDR2 SVGAGI, per germline (reference sequence). V was trimmed by 7 bases and J by 3 bases, leaving 16 bases between them. This CDR3 has 14 residues. The CDR3 here is CASNDVKSSYEQYF. The CDR3 DNA sequence: TGTGCCAGCAACGATGTCAAGTCGAGCTACGAGCAGTACTTC.

This sequence joins TRBV6-5 and TRBJ1-1; D is possibly TRBD1 (6 bases). The CDR3 loop spans 16 amino acids. V was trimmed by 0 bases and J by 0 bases, leaving 11 bases between them. Germline loops: CDR1 MNHEY, CDR2 SVGAGI. The CDR3 region is CASSYSGTTMNTEAFF. Written as DNA, the CDR3 is TGTGCCAGCAGTTACTCCGGGACAACTATGAACACTGAAGCTTTCTTT.

In this sample, this clone turned up once. This chain joins TRBV27 and TRBJ1-2; D may be TRBD1 (6 bases). Between the trimmed V and J ends, which lost 4 bases and 1 base, there was a span of 13 bases. Germline CDR1 MNHEY, CDR2 SMNVEV (reference sequence). CDR3 length: 15 residues. The DNA for the CDR3 is TGTGCCAGCAGTTCCCTAGGACAGAGTAACTATGGCTACACCTTC. Its protein product is CASSSLGQSNYGYTF.

This clone was found once. The gene calls are TRBV12-5 and TRBJ2-7, with D uncertain. The CDR3 length is 14 residues. Germline CDR1 and CDR2: LGHNT and FRNRAP. V was clipped by 0 bases and J by 7 bases, with 13 bases between them. The CDR3 spells CASGLVCGTAEQYV. In DNA, the CDR3 is TGTGCTAGTGGTTTGGTATGTGGAACAGCAGAGCAGTACGTC.

CDR3 DNA sequence: TGCGCCAGCAGCCCGGGGACTAGCGGGAGAGTCCCTGAGCAGTTCTTC. Its translation: CASSPGTSGRVPEQFF. The gene calls are TRBV4-3 and TRBJ2-1, with 14 bases that match TRBD2. Germline V gene sequence: CDR1 LGHNA, CDR2 YSLEER. The CDR3 extends over 16 amino acids. V gave up 4 bases and J gave up 9 bases; unmatched junction bases: 8.

This clone was seen a handful of times. V gene TRBV6-2 or TRBV6-3 combines with J gene TRBJ1-5; tentatively, D is TRBD1 (5 bases). V was shortened by 0 bases and J by 10 bases, with 10 bases between the two germline ends. The CDR3 has 13 amino acids. Germline V CDR1 and CDR2: MNHEY, SVGEGT. This CDR3 reads CASSYSRDVPQHF. The CDR3 nucleotides are TGTGCCAGCAGTTACTCGCGGGACGTCCCCCAGCATTTT.

In this sample, this clone turned up once. The rearrangement joins TRBV14 to TRBJ2-7; the D gene is possibly TRBD2 (5 bases). In germline, CDR1 is SGHDN, CDR2 FVKESK. The CDR3 has 22 residues. V shed 2 bases and J shed 4 bases, with 36 bases lying between them. CDR3 nucleotides: TGTGCCAGCAGCCAAAACCCAACCCACGGAGGTGACCTTGCTAACGGCCAATACGAGCAGTACTTC. Translating it yields CASSQNPTHGGDLANGQYEQYF.

This CDR3 reads CASSPQGLARTGELFF. CDR3 sequence (DNA): TGTGCCAGTAGTCCGCAGGGACTAGCTCGCACCGGGGAGCTGTTTTTT. The genes are TRBV19 and TRBJ2-2; 9 bases match TRBD2. In germline, CDR1 is LNHDA, CDR2 SQIVND (reference sequence). The J segment lost 4 bases and the V segment lost 5 bases, leaving 8 bases of the junction unmatched. CDR3 length: 16 amino acids.

V usage is TRBV24-1 and J usage is TRBJ2-5, with a possible D match to TRBD1 (6 bases). CDR1 is KGHDR and CDR2 is SFDVKD in the germline V gene. V was shortened by 2 bases and J by 2 bases, with 8 bases between the two germline ends. This CDR3 has 14 residues. The CDR3: CATSDYGQQETQYF. DNA of the CDR3: TGTGCCACCAGTGATTATGGACAGCAAGAGACCCAGTACTTC.

This chain joins TRBV5-6 and TRBJ2-5; unclear D gene. V lost 1 base, J lost 0 bases, and 13 bases lay in between. The CDR3 contains 16 residues. CDR1 and CDR2 from the germline V gene are SGHDT and YYEEEE. CDR3 DNA sequence: TGTGCCAGCAGCTTGAGAGGTAACAAATACCAAGAGACCCAGTACTTC. Amino acids: CASSLRGNKYQETQYF.

J is TRBJ2-1 and V is TRBV6-4, with 14 nucleotides matching TRBD2. Germline-derived CDR1 and CDR2 are MRHNA and SNTAGT. J lost 10 bases, V lost 5 bases, and 7 bases had no gene match. The CDR3 spans 15 residues. CDR3 DNA: TGTGCCAGCAGTCCCGGGACTAGCGGGAGAAGCGAGCAGTTCTTC. Translating gives CASSPGTSGRSEQFF.

This clone is a singleton in its sample. The chain has TRBV18 and TRBJ2-2; maybe TRBD1 (6 bases). Germline-derived CDR1 and CDR2 are KGHSH and LQKENI. The CDR3 covers 17 residues. The germline V and J ends were trimmed by 3 bases and 3 bases, with 17 bases remaining between them. The CDR3 sequence is CASSPNVGQTHTGELFF. The DNA of the CDR3 is TGTGCCAGCTCACCGAATGTTGGACAGACCCACACCGGGGAGCTGTTTTTT. Full variable domain (missing parts from reference TRBV18 and TRBJ2-2): NAGVMQNPRHLVRRRGQEARLRCSPMKGHSHVYWYRQLPEEGLKFMVYLQKENIIDESGMPKERFSAEFPKEGPSILRIQQVVRGDSAAYFCASSPNVGQTHTGELFFGEGSRLTVL.

V is TRBV14 and J is TRBJ1-1, with TRBD1 matching over 9 bases. This CDR3 has 13 residues. After removal of 4 bases from V and 4 bases from J, the junction contained 1 base not matched to a gene. The germline gives CDR1 SGHDN, CDR2 FVKESK. CDR3 DNA: TGTGCCAGCAGCCCGACAGGGGGCACTGAAGCTTTCTTT. Encoded protein: CASSPTGGTEAFF.

The chain links TRBV5-1 to TRBJ1-1; D is possibly TRBD1 (6 bases). Germline assignment: CDR1 SGHRS and CDR2 YFSETQ. The CDR3 is 13 residues long. Deletions cut 3 bases from V and 5 bases from J, with 11 bases between. The CDR3 sequence: CASSSDSRTEAFF. The CDR3 region has the DNA TGCGCCAGCAGCTCGGACAGCCGTACTGAAGCTTTCTTT.

The chain joins TRBV21-1 to TRBJ2-1; the table's TRBD2 call for D was not verified on the DNA. TRBV21-1 represents a pseudogene. This CDR3 spans 17 amino acids. This CDR3 is CASRIKGLAGVYNEQFF. As DNA, the CDR3 is TGTGCCAGCCGGATTAAGGGACTAGCGGGAGTCTACAATGAGCAGTTCTTC.

The chain combines TRBV6-5 with TRBJ1-1, with TRBD1 matching 10 bases. The CDR3 has 15 residues. V was pared by 6 bases and J by 4 bases, with 8 bases of the junction left unmatched. Germline lookup yields CDR1 MNHEY and CDR2 SVGAGI. CDR3 in DNA: TGTGCCAGCAGCCCCGGGACAGGGGACGGCACTGAAGCTTTCTTT. It encodes CASSPGTGDGTEAFF.